The 3 T cell receptor beta chains below all came from one sample that was sequenced in a study. TCRdb itself ran the RT-PCR reads through MiXCR, one entry per CDR3 protein. Of about 700,000 distinct CDR3 sequences listed, 12% to 15% are singletons. The specimen was memory CD4+ T cells from blood. The receptors were gathered from a female donor in good health, serving as a healthy control.

The chain links TRBV29-1 to TRBJ2-1; D is uncertain. This CDR3 region has 12 residues. The ends were cut back, 4 bases at V and 4 bases at J, with 8 bases in the middle. Germline CDR1 SQVTM, CDR2 ANQGSEA. This CDR3 reads CSVGRVYNEQFF. CDR3 sequence (DNA): TGCAGCGTTGGTAGGGTTTACAATGAGCAGTTCTTC.

This clonotype was seen a few times. The rearrangement uses TRBV6-1 and TRBJ2-5, with D possibly TRBD1 on 6 matching bases. Germline CDR1 is MNHNS and CDR2 is SASEGT. V was pared by 4 bases and J by 4 bases, with 13 bases between. This CDR3 region has 14 residues. As DNA, the CDR3 is TGTGCCAGCAGTGCACAGGGAGATGGAGAGACCCAGTACTTC. It specifies CASSAQGDGETQYF.

This clonotype was seen at least ten times. CDR3: CARPGQASFNQPQHF. CDR3 coding DNA: TGTGCCAGGCCGGGACAGGCCTCATTCAATCAGCCCCAGCATTTT. The V call is TRBV6-5, the J call TRBJ1-5, with TRBD1 matching over 8 bases. The germline CDR1 and CDR2 sequences are MNHEY and SVGAGI. The CDR3 is made up of 15 amino acids. V gave up 9 bases and J gave up 3 bases; unmatched junction bases: 10.